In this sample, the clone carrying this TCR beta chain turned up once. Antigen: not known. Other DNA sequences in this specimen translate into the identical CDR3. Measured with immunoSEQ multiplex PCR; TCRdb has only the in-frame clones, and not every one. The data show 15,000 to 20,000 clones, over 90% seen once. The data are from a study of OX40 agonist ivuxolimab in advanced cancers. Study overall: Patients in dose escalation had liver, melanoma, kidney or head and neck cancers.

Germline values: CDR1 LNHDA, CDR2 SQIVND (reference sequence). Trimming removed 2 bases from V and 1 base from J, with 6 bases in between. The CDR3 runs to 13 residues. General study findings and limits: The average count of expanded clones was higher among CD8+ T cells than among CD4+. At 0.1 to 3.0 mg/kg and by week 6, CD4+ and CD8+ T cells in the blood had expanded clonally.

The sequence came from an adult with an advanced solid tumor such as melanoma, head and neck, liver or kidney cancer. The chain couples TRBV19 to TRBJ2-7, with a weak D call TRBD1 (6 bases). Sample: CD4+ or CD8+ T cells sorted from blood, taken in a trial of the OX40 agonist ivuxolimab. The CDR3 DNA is TGTGCCAGTAGTATAACAGGGTCCTACGAGCAGTACTTC. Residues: CASSITGSYEQYF.